This TCR beta chain was recorded in a study of cytomegalovirus exposure and HLA in healthy donors. In the study overall: Counted in an early data release were about 85 million unique TCRs from HLA-typed donors. General observations from the study: One variant, a missense change in DCLRE1C, was linked in a later analysis to TCR beta V- and J-gene trimming. Generally TCR sequences proved uncommon, though certain public TCRs appeared in numerous donors. There were reportedly fewer N-insertions in an Asian-associated ancestry cluster than the approximately 700-donor mean, in a later analysis.

This clone was seen more than once but under ten times. Its antigen remains unknown. This sample also contains other DNA sequences that code for the same CDR3. Vbeta (60) and Jbeta (13) primers were used in the PCR. The method was immunoSEQ multiplex PCR; TCRdb's version includes in-frame clones alone and lacks a portion of them. The top ten hold 15% to 20% of the sample, which has 120,000 or so clones, around four fifths seen once. The receptor was isolated from a man aged 18 to 29 in good health and CMV-seropositive. The material sequenced was PBMCs.

The CDR3 DNA is TGTGCCAGCAGCAAGGACACATACACTGAAGCTTTCTTT. Its protein is CASSKDTYTEAFF. The chain employs TRBV6-5 and TRBJ1-1, with D tentatively TRBD1 (5 bases). Trimming stripped 6 bases from V and 3 bases from J, with 11 bases between. The CDR3 contains 13 residues. Looked up from germline, CDR1 is MNHEY and CDR2 is SVGAGI.